Sequencing of this T cell receptor beta chain was carried out in a study of CD8 T cells in ankylosing spondylitis. The CDR3 is 14 residues long. With 1 base clipped from V and 4 bases from J, the junction kept 4 bases outside the gene matches. Germline lookup yields CDR1 LGHNA and CDR2 YNFKEQ. TCRdb fed the 5' RACE reads into MiXCR, producing one record per CDR3 protein. The repertoire holds under 150,000 distinct CDR3 sequences, with about a tenth as singletons. This clonotype was seen ten or more times. The clonotype comes from a male donor with ankylosing spondylitis or in good health (not recorded which). The sequencing sample was made of blood, either unsorted or a sorted T cell fraction (not recorded which). The genes are TRBV4-2 and TRBJ2-7, with 7 positions matching TRBD2. The CDR3 region is CASSQVGLGYEQYF. As DNA, the CDR3 is TGTGCCAGCAGCCAAGTTGGACTAGGTTACGAGCAGTACTTC.